The subject of this entry is one TCR beta chain. The entry originates in a study of CD8+ T cells in alopecia areata. Extraction and reverse transcription of RNA yielded cDNA as the sequencing template. Some clones are missing from TCRdb's copy, which holds only in-frame ones; the method was immunoSEQ multiplex PCR. This sample yields 200,000 or so clones, of which more than 50% are seen a single time; approximately 4.9% belongs to the top ten. Germline V lookup: CDR1 MNHNS, CDR2 SASEGT. This CDR3 has 16 residues. Trimming took 0 bases from V and 7 from J; bases not matched to a gene: 10. Cell sorting on a FACSAria was used to separate CD4+ and CD8+ T cells from the PBMCs.

This chain connects TRBV6-1 to TRBJ1-2; TRBD1 matches 8 bases. Sequencing was carried out using CD8+ T cells sorted from blood. The TCR was taken from a human donor in good health. The CDR3 spells CASSEAQAGGAGGYTF. In DNA form, the CDR3 reads TGTGCCAGCAGTGAAGCGCAGGCAGGGGGCGCAGGTGGCTACACCTTC.